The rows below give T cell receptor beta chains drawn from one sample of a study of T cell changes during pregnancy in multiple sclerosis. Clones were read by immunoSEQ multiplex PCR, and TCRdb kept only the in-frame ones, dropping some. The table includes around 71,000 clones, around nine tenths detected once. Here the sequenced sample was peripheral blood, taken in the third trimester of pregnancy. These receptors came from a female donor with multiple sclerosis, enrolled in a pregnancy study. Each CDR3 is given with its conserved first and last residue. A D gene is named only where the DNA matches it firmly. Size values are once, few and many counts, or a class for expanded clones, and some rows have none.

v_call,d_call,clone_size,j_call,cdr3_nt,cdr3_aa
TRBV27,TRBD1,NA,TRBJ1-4,TGTGCCAGCAGTTCAGACAGGGTGGGGAAACTGTTTTTT,CASSSDRVGKLFF
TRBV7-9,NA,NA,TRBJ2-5,TGTGCCAGCAGCTTGAATACTAACCAAGAGACCCAGTACTTC,CASSLNTNQETQYF
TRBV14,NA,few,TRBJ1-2,TGTGCCAGCAGCCAAGAAACAGGGCATTATGGCTACACCTTC,CASSQETGHYGYTF
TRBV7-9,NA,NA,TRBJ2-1,TGTGCCAGCAGCTCCCCGCAGATAAGAAATGAGCAGTTCTTC,CASSSPQIRNEQFF
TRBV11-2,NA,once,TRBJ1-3,TGTGCCAGCAGCTTAACGGAGGGAGGAAACACCATATATTTT,CASSLTEGGNTIYF
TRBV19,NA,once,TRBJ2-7,TGTGCCAGGGACAGATCCTACGAGCAGTACTTC,CARDRSYEQYF
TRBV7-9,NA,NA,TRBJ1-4,TGTGCCGGACAAGGGAATGAAAAACTGTTTTTT,CAGQGNEKLFF
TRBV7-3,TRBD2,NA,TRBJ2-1,TGTGCCAGCAGCAAACCGGTTGGGCTAGCGGGAGGTAATGAGCAGTTCTTC,CASSKPVGLAGGNEQFF
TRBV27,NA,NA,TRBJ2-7,TGTGCCAGCAGTTTATTGGAGGGTAGGGCCTACGAGCAGTACTTC,CASSLLEGRAYEQYF
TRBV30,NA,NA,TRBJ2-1,TGTGCCTGGAGTGTGCCCAGCGGCCGCTCCTACAATGAGCAGTTCTTC,CAWSVPSGRSYNEQFF
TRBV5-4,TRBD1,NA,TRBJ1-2,TGTGCCAGCAGCAGGGAAGGGGGCGCTTTTGGCTACACCTTC,CASSREGGAFGYTF
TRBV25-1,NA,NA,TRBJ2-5,TGTGCCAGCAGTGAATATGCGGAACAAGAGACCCAGTACTTC,CASSEYAEQETQYF
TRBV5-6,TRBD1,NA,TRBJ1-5,TGTGCCAGCAGCTTGTCCAGGGGGGTGTATAGCAATCAGCCCCAGCATTTT,CASSLSRGVYSNQPQHF
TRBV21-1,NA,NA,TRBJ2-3,TGTGCCAGCAGCAAAGAAATAACAGATACGCAGTATTTT,CASSKEITDTQYF
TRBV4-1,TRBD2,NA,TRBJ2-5,TGCGCCAGCAGCCCCCTTCCAGCGGGAGGTGGAGAGACCCAGTACTTC,CASSPLPAGGGETQYF
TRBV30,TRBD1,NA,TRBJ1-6,TGTGCCTTAGCTCAGGGGGTTGGTTCACCCCTCCACTTT,CALAQGVGSPLHF
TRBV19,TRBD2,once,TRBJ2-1,TGTGCCAGTAGTACTCCGACTAGCGGAGTGTACAATGAGCAGTTCTTC,CASSTPTSGVYNEQFF
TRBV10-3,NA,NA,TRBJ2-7,TGTGCCATCAGTGAAGGACTACTGTCCCTCGAGCAGTACTTC,CAISEGLLSLEQYF
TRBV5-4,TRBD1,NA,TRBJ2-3,TGTGCCAGCAGCTTGACAGGGGATGAGTATTTT,CASSLTGDEYF
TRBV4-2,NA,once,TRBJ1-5,TGTGCCAGCAGCCAAGATGGGGGGGGCGATCGTCAGCCCCAGCATTTT,CASSQDGGGDRQPQHF
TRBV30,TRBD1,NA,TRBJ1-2,TGTGCCTGGACGAGGGACAGGGGACTAGGCTACACCTTC,CAWTRDRGLGYTF
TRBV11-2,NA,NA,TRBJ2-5,TGTGCCAGCAGCATCCCCCCCCGCGTCGAGACCCAGTACTTC,CASSIPPRVETQYF
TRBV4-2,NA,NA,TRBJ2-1,TGTGCCAGCAGCCAAGCCGGGACTGAATACTACAATGAGCAGTTCTTC,CASSQAGTEYYNEQFF
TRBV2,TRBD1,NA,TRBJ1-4,TGTGCCAGCAGGATACAGGGGGGGAATGAAAAACTGTTTTTT,CASRIQGGNEKLFF
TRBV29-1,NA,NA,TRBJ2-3,TGCAGCGTGGAGGGAGAGGGAGGCGGCACAGATACGCAGTATTTT,CSVEGEGGGTDTQYF
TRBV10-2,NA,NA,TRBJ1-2,TGCGCCAGCTCTGCCAGCTATGGCTACACCTTC,CASSASYGYTF
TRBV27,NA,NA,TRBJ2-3,TGTGCCAGCAGTACCCCTCGCGGAGGAGATACGCAGTATTTT,CASSTPRGGDTQYF
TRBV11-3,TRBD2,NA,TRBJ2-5,TGTGCCAGCAGCTTGCGGGCGAGCGGGAGTATAGAGACCCAGTACTTC,CASSLRASGSIETQYF
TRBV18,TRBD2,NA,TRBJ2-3,TGTGCCAGCTCACCCAGAGGGAGGGTTCGAGATACGCAGTATTTT,CASSPRGRVRDTQYF
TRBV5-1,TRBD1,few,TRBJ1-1,TGCGCCAGCAGCTTGGACAGGGGAAACACTGAAGCTTTCTTT,CASSLDRGNTEAFF
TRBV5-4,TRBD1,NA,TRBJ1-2,TGTGCCAGCAGCTTGGTAGGGACCGCCAGAGGGGGCGGCACCTTC,CASSLVGTARGGGTF
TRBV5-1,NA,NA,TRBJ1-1,TGCGCCAGCAGCTTGGGGGCAACCGTGAACACTGAAGCTTTCTTT,CASSLGATVNTEAFF
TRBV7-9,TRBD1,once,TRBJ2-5,TGTGCCAGCAGCTTAGGAGACAGGGGTACTGAGACCCAGTACTTC,CASSLGDRGTETQYF
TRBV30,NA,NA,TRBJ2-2,TGTGCCTGGATACGCGACTCCTTTGGAACCGGGGAGCTGTTTTTT,CAWIRDSFGTGELFF
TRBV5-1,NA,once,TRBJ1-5,TGCGCCAGCAGCTTGGCCGGGGGGACCCAGCCCCAGCATTTT,CASSLAGGTQPQHF
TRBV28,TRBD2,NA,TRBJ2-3,TGTGCCAGCAGCCTTTCCGGGACTAGCGGCTTTAGCACAGATACGCAGTATTTT,CASSLSGTSGFSTDTQYF
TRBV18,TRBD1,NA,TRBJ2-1,TGTGCCAGCTCACCACCCTCTACAGGGGGATTCCACAATGAGCAGTTCTTC,CASSPPSTGGFHNEQFF
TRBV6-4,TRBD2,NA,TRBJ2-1,TGTGCCAGCAGTCTACTAGCGGGAGGTTCGACGAATGAGCAGTTCTTC,CASSLLAGGSTNEQFF
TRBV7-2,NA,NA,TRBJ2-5,TGTGCCAGCAGCTTAAATTCGGGAGAAGAGACCCAGTACTTC,CASSLNSGEETQYF
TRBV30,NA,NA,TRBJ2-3,TGTGCATACAACGCAGGGCGGGGTAGCACAGATACGCAGTATTTT,CAYNAGRGSTDTQYF
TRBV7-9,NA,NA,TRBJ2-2,TGTGCCAGCAGCCCCGACTATGCGAACACCGGGGAGCTGTTTTTT,CASSPDYANTGELFF
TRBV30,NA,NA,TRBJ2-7,TGTGCCTGGATATACGAGCAGTACTTC,CAWIYEQYF
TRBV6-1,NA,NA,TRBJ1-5,TGTGCCAGCAGAGAAACAGGGTCGGGTCAGCCCCAGCATTTT,CASRETGSGQPQHF
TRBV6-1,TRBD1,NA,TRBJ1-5,TGTGCCAGCAGTGCGGACAGGGTATTTCAGCCCCAGCATTTT,CASSADRVFQPQHF
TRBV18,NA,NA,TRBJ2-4,TGTGCCAGCTCACCCAGCAAAAACATTCAGTACTTC,CASSPSKNIQYF
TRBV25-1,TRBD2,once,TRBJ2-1,TGTGCCAGCAGTTTAGCGGGGGGAAGAATCAATGAGCAGTTCTTC,CASSLAGGRINEQFF
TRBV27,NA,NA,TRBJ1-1,TGTGCCAGCAGTCATCCACAGAGACAGAACACTGAAGCTTTCTTT,CASSHPQRQNTEAFF
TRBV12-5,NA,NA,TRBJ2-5,TGTGCTAGTGGTTTGGTAGGAGGGCTGGAGACCCAGTACTTC,CASGLVGGLETQYF
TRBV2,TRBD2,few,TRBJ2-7,TGTGCCAGCAGACTAGCGGGAGGCCACGAGCAGTACTTC,CASRLAGGHEQYF
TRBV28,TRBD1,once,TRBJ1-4,TGTGCCAGCAGTTTAGGGGACAGGGTATATGAAAAACTGTTTTTT,CASSLGDRVYEKLFF
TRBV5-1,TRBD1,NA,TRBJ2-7,TGCGCCAGCAGCTTTGACAGGGGGATCTACGAGCAGTACTTC,CASSFDRGIYEQYF
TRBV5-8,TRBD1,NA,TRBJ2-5,TGTGCCAGCAGCTTGTTCGAAGGACAGGGAAAGACCCAGTACTTC,CASSLFEGQGKTQYF